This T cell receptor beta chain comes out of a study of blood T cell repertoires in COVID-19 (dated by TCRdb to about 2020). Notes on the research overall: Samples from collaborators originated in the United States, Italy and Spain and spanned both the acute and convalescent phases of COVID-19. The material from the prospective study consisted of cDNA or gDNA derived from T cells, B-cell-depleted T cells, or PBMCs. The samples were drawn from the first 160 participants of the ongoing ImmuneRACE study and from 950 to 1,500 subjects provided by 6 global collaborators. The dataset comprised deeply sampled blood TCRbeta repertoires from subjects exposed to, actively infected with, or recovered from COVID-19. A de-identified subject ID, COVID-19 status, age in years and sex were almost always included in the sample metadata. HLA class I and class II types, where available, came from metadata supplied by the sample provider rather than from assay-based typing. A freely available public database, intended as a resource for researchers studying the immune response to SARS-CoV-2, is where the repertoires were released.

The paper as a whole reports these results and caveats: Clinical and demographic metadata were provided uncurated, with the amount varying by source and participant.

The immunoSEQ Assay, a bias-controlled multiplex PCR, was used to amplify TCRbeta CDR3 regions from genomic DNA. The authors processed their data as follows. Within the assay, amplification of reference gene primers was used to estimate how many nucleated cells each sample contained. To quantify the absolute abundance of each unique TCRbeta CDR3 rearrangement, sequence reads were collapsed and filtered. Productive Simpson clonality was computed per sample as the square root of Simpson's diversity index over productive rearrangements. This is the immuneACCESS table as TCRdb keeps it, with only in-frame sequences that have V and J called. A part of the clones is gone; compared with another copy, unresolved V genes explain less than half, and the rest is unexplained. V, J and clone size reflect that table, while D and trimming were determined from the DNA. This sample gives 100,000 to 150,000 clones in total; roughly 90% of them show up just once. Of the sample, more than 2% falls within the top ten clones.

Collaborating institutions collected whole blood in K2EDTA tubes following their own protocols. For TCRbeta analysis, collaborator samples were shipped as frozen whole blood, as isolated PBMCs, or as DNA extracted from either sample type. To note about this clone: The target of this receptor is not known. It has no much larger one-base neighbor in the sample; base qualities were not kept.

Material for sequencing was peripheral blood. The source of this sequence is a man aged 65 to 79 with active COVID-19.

At the DNA level, the sequence is TGTGCCAGCAGCTTAGAGCCGTCCCGGGACAGGGTAAGGCTGTTTTTT. This translates into CASSLEPSRDRVRLFF. The rearranged chain carries TRBV7-2 and TRBJ1-4, and 9 bases in between align with TRBD1. Ends trimmed: V by 1 base, J by 14 bases; bases unmatched to a gene: 14. Per the germline V gene, SGHTA is the CDR1 and FQGNSA is the CDR2. From cysteine to phenylalanine, the CDR3 is 16 amino acids long. Only the CDR3 part of the read is kept: 48 bases, read in frame from the first base.